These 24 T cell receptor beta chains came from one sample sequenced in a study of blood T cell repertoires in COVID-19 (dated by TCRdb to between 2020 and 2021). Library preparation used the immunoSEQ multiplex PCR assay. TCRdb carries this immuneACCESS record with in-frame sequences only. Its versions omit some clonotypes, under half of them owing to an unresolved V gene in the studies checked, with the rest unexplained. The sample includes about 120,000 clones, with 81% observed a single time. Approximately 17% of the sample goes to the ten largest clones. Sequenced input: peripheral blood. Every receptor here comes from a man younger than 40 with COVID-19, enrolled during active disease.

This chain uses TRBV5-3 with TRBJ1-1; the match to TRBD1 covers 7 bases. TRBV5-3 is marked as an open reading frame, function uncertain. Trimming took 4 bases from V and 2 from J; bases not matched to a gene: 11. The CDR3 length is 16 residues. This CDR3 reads CARSHPTGRPNTEAFF. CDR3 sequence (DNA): TGTGCCAGAAGCCACCCGACAGGGAGGCCCAACACTGAAGCTTTCTTT.

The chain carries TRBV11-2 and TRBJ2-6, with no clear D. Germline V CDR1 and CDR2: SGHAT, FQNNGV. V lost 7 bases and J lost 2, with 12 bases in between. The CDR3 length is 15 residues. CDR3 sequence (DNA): TGTGCCAGCAACCTACGCCGGGCTGGGGCCAACGTCCTGACTTTC. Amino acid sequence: CASNLRRAGANVLTF.

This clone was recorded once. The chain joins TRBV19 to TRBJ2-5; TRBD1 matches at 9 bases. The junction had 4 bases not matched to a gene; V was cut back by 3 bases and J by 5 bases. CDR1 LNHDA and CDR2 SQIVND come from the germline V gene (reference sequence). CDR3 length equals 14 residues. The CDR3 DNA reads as TGTGCCAGTAGTATGGGAGACAGGGGGGAGACCCAGTACTTC. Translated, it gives CASSMGDRGETQYF.

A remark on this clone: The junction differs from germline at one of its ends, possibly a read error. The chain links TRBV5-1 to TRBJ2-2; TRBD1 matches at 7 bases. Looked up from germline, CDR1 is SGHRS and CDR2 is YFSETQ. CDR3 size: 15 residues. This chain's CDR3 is CASNLVTGDTGELFF. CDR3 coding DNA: TGCGCCAGCAACTTGGTCACAGGGGATACCGGGGAGCTGTTTTTT.

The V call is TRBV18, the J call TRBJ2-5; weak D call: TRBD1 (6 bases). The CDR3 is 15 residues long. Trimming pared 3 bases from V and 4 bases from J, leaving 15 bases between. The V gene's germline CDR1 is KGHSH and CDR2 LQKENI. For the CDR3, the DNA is TGTGCCAGCTCACCGGGGGCGGGTTTCGGAGAGACCCAGTACTTC. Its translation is CASSPGAGFGETQYF. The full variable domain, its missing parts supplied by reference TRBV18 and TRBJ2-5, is NAGVMQNPRHLVRRRGQEARLRCSPMKGHSHVYWYRQLPEEGLKFMVYLQKENIIDESGMPKERFSAEFPKEGPSILRIQQVVRGDSAAYFCASSPGAGFGETQYFGPGTRLLVL.

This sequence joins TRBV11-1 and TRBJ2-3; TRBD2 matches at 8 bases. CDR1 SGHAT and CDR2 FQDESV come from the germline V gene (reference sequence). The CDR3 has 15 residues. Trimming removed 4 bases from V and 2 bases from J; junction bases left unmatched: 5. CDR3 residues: CASSSWRGDTDTQYF. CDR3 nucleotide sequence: TGTGCCAGCAGCTCCTGGCGGGGGGACACAGATACGCAGTATTTT.

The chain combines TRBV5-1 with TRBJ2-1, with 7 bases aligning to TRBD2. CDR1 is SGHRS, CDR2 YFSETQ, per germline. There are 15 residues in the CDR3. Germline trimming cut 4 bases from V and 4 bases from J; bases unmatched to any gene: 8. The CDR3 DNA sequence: TGCGCCAGCAGCGGCGACGGGGAGGGATACAATGAGCAGTTCTTC. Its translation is CASSGDGEGYNEQFF.

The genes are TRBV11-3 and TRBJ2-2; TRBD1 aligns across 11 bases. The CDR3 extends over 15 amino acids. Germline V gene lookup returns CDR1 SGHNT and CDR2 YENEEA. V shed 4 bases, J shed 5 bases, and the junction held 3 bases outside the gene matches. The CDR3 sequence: CASSSGQGETGELFF. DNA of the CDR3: TGTGCCAGCAGCTCGGGACAGGGGGAAACCGGGGAGCTGTTTTTT.

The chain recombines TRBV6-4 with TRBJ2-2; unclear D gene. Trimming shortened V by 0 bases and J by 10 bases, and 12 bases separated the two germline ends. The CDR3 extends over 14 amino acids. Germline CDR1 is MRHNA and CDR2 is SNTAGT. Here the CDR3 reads CASSDSNQPLELFF. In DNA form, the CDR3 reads TGTGCCAGCAGTGACTCGAATCAACCACTGGAGCTGTTTTTT.

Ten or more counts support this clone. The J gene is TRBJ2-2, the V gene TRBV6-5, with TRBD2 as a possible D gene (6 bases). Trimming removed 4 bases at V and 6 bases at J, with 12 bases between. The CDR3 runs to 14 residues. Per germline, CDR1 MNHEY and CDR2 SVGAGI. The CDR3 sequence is CASSSRLDAGELFF. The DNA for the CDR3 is TGTGCCAGCAGTTCCCGACTAGATGCCGGGGAGCTGTTTTTT.

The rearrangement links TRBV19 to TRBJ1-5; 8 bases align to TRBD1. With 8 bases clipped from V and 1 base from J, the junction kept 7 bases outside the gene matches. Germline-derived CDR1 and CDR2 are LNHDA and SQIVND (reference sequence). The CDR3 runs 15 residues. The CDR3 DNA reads TGTGCCAGTTCCGATCAGGGGGCGAGCAATCAGCCCCAGCATTTT. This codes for CASSDQGASNQPQHF.

CDR3 loop: CASSYWGQGTKGSGYIQYF. Written as DNA, the CDR3 is TGTGCCAGCAGTTACTGGGGACAGGGGACCAAGGGAAGCGGCTACATTCAGTACTTC. This chain connects TRBV6-7 to TRBJ2-4, with TRBD1 matching over 10 bases. TRBV6-7 is an ORF; its function is uncertain. This CDR3 has 19 amino acids. V lost 1 base, J lost 8 bases, and 17 bases stayed unmatched.

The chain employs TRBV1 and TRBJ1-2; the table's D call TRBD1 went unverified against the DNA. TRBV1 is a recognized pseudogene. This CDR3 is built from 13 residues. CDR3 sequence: CTSSHLGQGGYTF. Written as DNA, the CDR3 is TGCACCAGCAGCCATCTCGGACAGGGTGGCTACACCTTC.

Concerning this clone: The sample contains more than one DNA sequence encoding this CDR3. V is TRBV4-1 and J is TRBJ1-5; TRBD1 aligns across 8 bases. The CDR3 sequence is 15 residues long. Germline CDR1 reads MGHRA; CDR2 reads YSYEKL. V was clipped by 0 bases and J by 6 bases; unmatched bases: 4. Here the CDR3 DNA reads TGCGCCAGCAGCCAAGACGGACAGGGCGTTCAGCCCCAGCATTTT. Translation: CASSQDGQGVQPQHF.

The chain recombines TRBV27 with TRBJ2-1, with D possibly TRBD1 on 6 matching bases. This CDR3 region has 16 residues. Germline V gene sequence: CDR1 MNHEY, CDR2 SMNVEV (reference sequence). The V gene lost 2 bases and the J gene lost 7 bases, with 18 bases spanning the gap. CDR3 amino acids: CASSLLTAGEENEQFF. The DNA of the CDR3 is TGTGCCAGCAGTTTACTGACCGCAGGGGAAGAAAATGAGCAGTTCTTC.

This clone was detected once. The CDR3 is CASSPWTSDNEQFF. The DNA of the CDR3 is TGTGCCAGCAGCCCCTGGACTAGCGACAATGAGCAGTTCTTC. The chain links TRBV9 to TRBJ2-1, with 9 bases that match TRBD2. The CDR3 has 14 residues. V gave up 4 bases and J gave up 5 bases; unmatched junction bases: 4. Germline V gives CDR1 SGDLS, CDR2 YYNGEE.

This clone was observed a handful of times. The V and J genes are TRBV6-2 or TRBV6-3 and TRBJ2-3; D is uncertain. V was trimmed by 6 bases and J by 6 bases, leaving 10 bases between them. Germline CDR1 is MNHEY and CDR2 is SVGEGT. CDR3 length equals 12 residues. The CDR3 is CASSPTEDTQYF. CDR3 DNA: TGTGCCAGCAGCCCGACTGAGGATACGCAGTATTTT.

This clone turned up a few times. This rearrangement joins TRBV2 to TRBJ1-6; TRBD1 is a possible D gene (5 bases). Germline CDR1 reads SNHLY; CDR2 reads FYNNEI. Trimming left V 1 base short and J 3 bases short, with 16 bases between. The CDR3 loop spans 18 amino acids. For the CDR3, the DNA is TGTGCCAGCAGTGAAGATATGGGGGGAAGGCTCTATAATTCACCCCTCCACTTT. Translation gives CASSEDMGGRLYNSPLHF.

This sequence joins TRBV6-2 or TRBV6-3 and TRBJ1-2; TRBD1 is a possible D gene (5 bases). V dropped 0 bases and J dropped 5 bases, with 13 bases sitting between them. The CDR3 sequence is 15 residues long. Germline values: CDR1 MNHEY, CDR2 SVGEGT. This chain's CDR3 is CASSYSGDRRYGYTF. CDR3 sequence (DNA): TGTGCCAGCAGTTACTCGGGTGACAGACGGTATGGCTACACCTTC.

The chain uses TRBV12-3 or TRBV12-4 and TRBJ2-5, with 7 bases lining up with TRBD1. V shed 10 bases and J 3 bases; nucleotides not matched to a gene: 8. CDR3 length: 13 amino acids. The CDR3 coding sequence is TGTGCCACCTCGGATGACAGGGAAGAGACCCAGTACTTC. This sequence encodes CATSDDREETQYF.

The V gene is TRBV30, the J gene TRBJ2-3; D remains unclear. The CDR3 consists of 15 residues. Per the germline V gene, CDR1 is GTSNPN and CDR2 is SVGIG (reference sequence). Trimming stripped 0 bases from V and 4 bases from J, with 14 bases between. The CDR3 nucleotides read TGTGCCTGGAGTGTACCGAGGTATGGCGCAGATACGCAGTATTTT. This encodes CAWSVPRYGADTQYF. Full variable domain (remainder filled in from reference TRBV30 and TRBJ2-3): SQTIHQWPATLVQPVGSPLSLECTVEGTSNPNLYWYRQAAGRGLQLLFYSVGIGQISSEVPQNLSASRPQDRQFILSSKKLLLSDSGFYLCAWSVPRYGADTQYFGPGTRLTVL.

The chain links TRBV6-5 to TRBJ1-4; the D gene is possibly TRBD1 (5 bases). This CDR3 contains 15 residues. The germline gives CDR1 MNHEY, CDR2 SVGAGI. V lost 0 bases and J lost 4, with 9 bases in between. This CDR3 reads CASSYSAGGNEKLFF. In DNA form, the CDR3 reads TGTGCCAGCAGTTACTCGGCCGGGGGTAATGAAAAACTGTTTTTT.

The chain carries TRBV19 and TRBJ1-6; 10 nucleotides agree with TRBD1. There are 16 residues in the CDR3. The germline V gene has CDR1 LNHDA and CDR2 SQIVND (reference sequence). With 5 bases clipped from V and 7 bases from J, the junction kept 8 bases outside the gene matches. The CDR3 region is CASSFLGQGMNSPLHF. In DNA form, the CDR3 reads TGTGCCAGTAGTTTCCTGGGACAGGGGATGAATTCACCCCTCCACTTT.

As DNA, the CDR3 is TGTGCCAGCGCTCCGGGACAGGCGTCCTACGAGCAGTACTTC. Residues: CASAPGQASYEQYF. The chain couples TRBV9 to TRBJ2-7; 8 bases are shared with TRBD1. The ends lost 7 bases at V and 1 base at J; junction bases unmatched: 7. The CDR3 length is 14 residues. The germline V gene encodes CDR1 SGDLS and CDR2 YYNGEE.